This T cell receptor beta chain was obtained from a study of blood T cell repertoires in COVID-19. Trimming cost V 8 bases and J 4 bases, with 12 bases left between them. The germline CDR1 and CDR2 sequences are MNHNY and SVGAGI (reference sequence). CDR3 length equals 13 residues. Study processing details: Estimation of nucleated cell counts was performed using reference gene primer amplification. Repertoires were generated with immunoSEQ multiplex PCR, while TCRdb's copy carries only in-frame clones and drops some. D and trimming were read from the DNA, whereas the V and J calls and clone size are those reported in that table. The sample contains about 8,300 clones, over 75% of which appear only once. This clone turned up a few times.

The sequenced sample consisted of peripheral blood. This TCR was sampled from a human donor in a cohort sampled during active COVID-19. The chain links TRBV6-6 to TRBJ1-5; D remains ambiguous. The chain's CDR3 is CASAQALNQPQHF. The DNA for the CDR3 is TGTGCCAGCGCCCAGGCATTAAATCAGCCCCAGCATTTT.